This T cell receptor beta chain originates from a study of T cell repertoires in cytomegalovirus infection. Study-wide context: TCR beta signatures that were public indicated CMV infection and matching HLA type.

From the reads, TCRdb called clonotypes with MiXCR, one entry per CDR3 protein. The sample has more than 20,000 distinct CDR3 sequences, approximately 46% seen once. This clonotype turned up a few times. Antigen: not known. Regarding the study as a whole: Predominance within the ex vivo response was attributable to HLA-C-restricted CMV-specific TCR beta clonotypes. The cumulative frequency of public TCR beta families identified carriers of CMV plus the relevant HLA.

The germline V and J ends were trimmed by 3 bases and 0 bases, with 9 bases remaining between them. The germline V gene has CDR1 LNHDA and CDR2 SQIVND (reference sequence). The CDR3 covers 15 residues. The material was CD8+ T cells from cultured PBMCs, obtained from culture after CMV antigen stimulation. The gene calls are TRBV19 and TRBJ2-1; the D is unclear. This sequence originates from a human donor in good health (CMV status not recorded). Some clones in this sample may be carry-over from other donors' samples. DNA of the CDR3: TGTGCCAGTAGTATTAGGGCGGCCTCCTACAATGAGCAGTTCTTC. This translates into CASSIRAASYNEQFF.